Below, 9 T cell receptor beta chains from the same sample are listed, as sequenced in a study of blood T cell repertoires in COVID-19. The data were produced by immunoSEQ multiplex PCR, yet TCRdb's version contains in-frame clones alone and is incomplete. Of roughly 60,000 clones listed, 85% to 90% were seen once; the top ten hold 7.4%. The specimen was peripheral blood. The origin of the receptors is a human donor with active COVID-19. The donor label of this sample is uncertain.

The chain carries TRBV7-2 and TRBJ2-2, with 11 bases aligning to TRBD2. Germline CDR1 is SGHTA and CDR2 is FQGNSA. This CDR3 has 17 residues. The junction had 4 bases not matched to a gene; V was cut back by 2 bases and J by 2 bases. The CDR3 loop reads CASSLPTSGTNTGELFF. DNA for the CDR3: TGTGCCAGCAGCTTACCGACTAGCGGGACCAACACCGGGGAGCTGTTTTTT. Variable domain in full (rest from reference TRBV7-2 and TRBJ2-2): GAGVSQSPSNKVTEKGKDVELRCDPISGHTALYWYRQSLGQGLEFLIYFQGNSAPDKSGLPSDRFSAERTGGSVSTLTIQRTQQEDSAVYLCASSLPTSGTNTGELFFGEGSRLTVL.

This clone has a handful of counts. The chain couples TRBV6-4 to TRBJ1-5, with 7 bases identical to TRBD1. Germline V gene data show CDR1 as MRHNA and CDR2 as SNTAGT. V lost 5 bases, J lost 2 bases, and 3 bases stayed unmatched. The CDR3 consists of 14 residues. This CDR3 is CASSSQGGNQPQHF. The CDR3, as DNA: TGTGCCAGCAGTTCGCAGGGGGGCAATCAGCCCCAGCATTTT.

The genes are TRBV5-1 and TRBJ2-6, with D perhaps TRBD2 (6 bases). The CDR3 covers 15 residues. V was pared by 0 bases and J by 4 bases, with 8 bases between. The germline V gene encodes CDR1 SGHRS and CDR2 YFSETQ. The CDR3 here is CASSLAGDGANVLTF. The CDR3 coding sequence is TGCGCCAGCAGCTTGGCGGGAGACGGGGCCAACGTCCTGACTTTC.

The chain employs TRBV5-4 and TRBJ2-7; 8 bases map to TRBD1. The CDR3 has 14 amino acids. Germline lookup yields CDR1 SGHNT and CDR2 YYREEE (reference sequence). The V segment lost 0 bases and the J segment 6 bases; nucleotides outside the gene matches: 5. The CDR3 loop reads CASSLGQGMGEQYF. CDR3 in DNA: TGTGCCAGCAGCTTGGGACAGGGGATGGGCGAGCAGTACTTC.

V and J are TRBV3-1 (or the pseudogene TRBV3-2) and TRBJ1-2; D unclear. Trimming stripped 0 bases from V and 4 bases from J, with 15 bases between. Looked up from germline, CDR1 is LGHDT and CDR2 is YNNKEL (reference sequence). CDR3 length equals 16 residues. The CDR3 DNA is TGTGCCAGCAGCCAAGACCCTTACAGTGGAGGCTATGGCTACACCTTC. As protein: CASSQDPYSGGYGYTF.

This clone was seen a single time. This chain connects TRBV9 to TRBJ2-7; TRBD2 might be the D (6 bases). Germline V gene lookup returns CDR1 SGDLS and CDR2 YYNGEE. V lost 0 bases to trimming and J lost 3 bases, with 10 bases between them. This CDR3 has 14 amino acids. Written as DNA, the CDR3 is TGTGCCAGCAGCGTAGTTGGTAGCGGCTACGAGCAGTACTTC. The encoded protein is CASSVVGSGYEQYF.

About this clone itself: The sample carries other DNA sequences with the same CDR3. This sequence joins TRBV6-5 and TRBJ2-2, with TRBD2 matching over 7 bases. CDR3 length: 15 amino acids. V shed 6 bases, J shed 2 bases, and the junction held 6 bases outside the gene matches. Per the germline V gene, CDR1 is MNHEY and CDR2 is SVGAGI. CDR3 bases: TGTGCCAGCAGCCCGGGACTAATAAACACCGGGGAGCTGTTTTTT. It codes for CASSPGLINTGELFF.

J is TRBJ2-2 and V is TRBV2; 7 bases map to TRBD1. The CDR3 spans 13 residues. The V and J ends lost 6 bases and 6 bases, in that order; junction bases with no gene match: 4. Germline CDR1 SNHLY, CDR2 FYNNEI. CDR3 loop: CASRKTGPGELFF. CDR3 DNA: TGTGCCAGCAGGAAGACAGGGCCCGGGGAGCTGTTTTTT. The full variable domain, its missing parts supplied by reference TRBV2 and TRBJ2-2, is EPEVTQTPSHQVTQMGQEVILRCVPISNHLYFYWYRQILGQKVEFLVSFYNNEISEKSEIFDDQFSVERPDGSNFTLKIRSTKLEDSAMYFCASRKTGPGELFFGEGSRLTVL.

The chain recombines TRBV6-6 with TRBJ1-1; 7 bases agree with TRBD1. The CDR3 runs 15 residues. In germline, CDR1 is MNHNY, CDR2 SVGAGI (reference sequence). Trimming removed 6 bases from V and 3 bases from J; junction bases left unmatched: 10. The CDR3 loop reads CASRNYGTDHTEAFF. CDR3 nucleotide sequence: TGTGCCAGCAGAAACTATGGGACAGATCACACTGAAGCTTTCTTT.